This T cell receptor (beta chain) appears in the sequencing data of a study of response to subunit inactivated influenza vaccine (dated by TCRdb to 2016 to 2019). Study-level background: The study used deep quantitative T cell receptor repertoire profiling to track responses to a trivalent subunit inactivated influenza vaccine.

This clonotype was counted between two and nine times. What antigen it recognizes has not been identified. Per-base quality was not reported, and no clone a single base away is much larger than it. Overall study outcomes, separate from this receptor: The authors suggested that each seasonal influenza vaccination may recruit only a limited number of new T cells.

Library preparation employed RT-PCR. TCRdb names Illumina HiSeq 2500 as the instrument used. Using fastp trimming at Q25 and MiXCR clonotype assembly, TCRdb reanalyzed the public sequencing data and kept in-frame beta chains. Each record represents a unique CDR3 protein, reported with the most common genes and DNA among its rows. Recorded for this sample are about 480,000 distinct CDR3 sequences; roughly 9.7% of them occurred a single time. 12% of the sample goes to the ten largest clones. Reading the label with the study, this specimen's time point is: approximately 40 days after influenza vaccine administration. Taken from the germline V gene, the CDR1 and CDR2 loops are SGHDT and YYEEEE. Measured from the cysteine to the phenylalanine, the CDR3 is 18 residues long. The sequence is cut down to CDR3 DNA, 54 bases in frame from base 1. The junction shows trimming of 4 bases on V and 0 bases on J, and the gene matches do not reach 12 bases of it.

The input for sequencing was PBMCs from blood, taken 45 days after vaccination. Recombination connected TRBV5-6 to TRBJ1-2; 10 junctional bases match TRBD1. This TCR was sampled from a man in his fifties or sixties who received an inactivated influenza vaccine. Donor details come from another sample of the same person, matched by shared clones. The nucleotide sequence reads TGTGCCAGCAGCCGCCCCCGGGACAGGGGACAGCCTAACTATGGCTACACCTTC. Its protein product is CASSRPRDRGQPNYGYTF.